Shown below are 28 T cell receptor beta chains from a single sample sequenced in a study of cytomegalovirus exposure and HLA in healthy donors. A multiplex PCR was run with 60 Vbeta primers and 13 Jbeta primers. Assay used: immunoSEQ multiplex PCR; TCRdb lists only in-frame clones, some missing. The sample lists more than 150,000 clones, 65% to 90% seen once, with around 1.2% in the top ten. Sequenced input: PBMCs. The receptor source for this set is a girl aged 2-15 years in good health and CMV-seropositive.

The chain links TRBV5-1 to TRBJ1-2, with no clear D. Germline CDR1 is SGHRS and CDR2 is YFSETQ. The CDR3 runs 17 residues. The V gene lost 0 bases and the J gene lost 7 bases, with 22 bases spanning the gap. This CDR3 reads CASSLGESPSKIIGYTF. CDR3 bases: TGCGCCAGCAGCTTGGGGGAGTCGCCATCTAAGATCATTGGCTACACCTTC.

This clone was recorded a few times. V usage is TRBV30 and J usage is TRBJ1-1, with 8 bases fitting TRBD1. Germline V CDR1 and CDR2: GTSNPN, SVGIG (reference sequence). This CDR3 contains 15 residues. Losses at the gene ends were 3 bases for V and 4 bases for J; bases not matched to a gene: 10. This chain's CDR3 is CAWSKTGQGGTEAFF. CDR3 coding DNA: TGTGCCTGGAGCAAGACAGGACAGGGAGGCACTGAAGCTTTCTTT.

This rearrangement joins TRBV19 to TRBJ1-2; no clear D. Germline V gene sequence: CDR1 LNHDA, CDR2 SQIVND (reference sequence). This CDR3 contains 13 residues. V gave up 3 bases and J gave up 8 bases, with 13 bases separating them. As DNA, the CDR3 is TGTGCCAGTAGTATGGTTAGTCCCCTGGGCTACACCTTC. This sequence encodes CASSMVSPLGYTF.

The gene calls are TRBV5-1 and TRBJ2-7; possibly TRBD2 for D (6 bases). CDR1 SGHRS and CDR2 YFSETQ come from the germline V gene. The CDR3 has 15 amino acids. V lost 6 bases, J lost 0 bases, and 16 bases lay in between. CDR3 region: CASTQTIGSSYEQYF. DNA for the CDR3: TGCGCCAGCACCCAGACTATCGGGAGCTCCTACGAGCAGTACTTC.

The CDR3 nucleotides read TGTGCCAGCAGCTTTAACCCTACGAGGCCGTTCTTC. Amino acid sequence: CASSFNPTRPFF. The rearrangement joins TRBV5-6 to TRBJ2-1; D call uncertain. Germline V gene sequence: CDR1 SGHDT, CDR2 YYEEEE. The CDR3 has 12 amino acids. V was trimmed by 2 bases and J by 15 bases, leaving 15 bases between them.

The rearrangement uses TRBV5-6 and TRBJ2-1; 12 bases line up with TRBD2. The junction had 5 bases not matched to a gene; V was cut back by 4 bases and J by 6 bases. CDR1 and CDR2 (germline): SGHDT, YYEEEE. The CDR3 loop spans 15 amino acids. CDR3 residues: CASSIRTSGINEQFF. The DNA of the CDR3 is TGTGCCAGCAGCATCCGGACTAGCGGGATCAATGAGCAGTTCTTC.

This clone was counted only a few times. The chain recombines TRBV25-1 with TRBJ2-7, with D possibly matching TRBD1 (6 bases). CDR3 length equals 11 residues. V was cut by 6 bases and J by 6 bases, with 9 bases left in between. Germline CDR1 MGHDK, CDR2 SYGVNS. The CDR3 coding sequence is TGTGCCAGCAGCAGACAGGTCGAGCAGTACTTC. It encodes CASSRQVEQYF.

The CDR3 DNA reads TGTGCCAGCAGTTACACAGGGTTGAACACTGAAGCTTTCTTT. Residues: CASSYTGLNTEAFF. The chain is built from TRBV6-6 and TRBJ1-1; tentatively, D is TRBD1 (6 bases). Trimming pared 2 bases from V and 0 bases from J, leaving 7 bases between. The V gene's germline CDR1 is MNHNY and CDR2 SVGAGI (reference sequence). CDR3 length equals 14 residues.

J is TRBJ1-3 and V is TRBV2, with 7 bases aligning to TRBD1. There are 14 residues in the CDR3. Germline V lookup: CDR1 SNHLY, CDR2 FYNNEI. With 6 bases clipped from V and 3 bases from J, the junction kept 5 bases outside the gene matches. The CDR3 here is CASRNRQGGNTIYF. The CDR3 DNA is TGTGCCAGCAGAAATCGACAGGGTGGAAACACCATATATTTT.

The chain has TRBV6-1 and TRBJ2-3; TRBD2 matches at 9 bases. CDR1 is MNHNS and CDR2 is SASEGT in the germline V gene. The CDR3 has 14 residues. The V gene end was trimmed by 7 bases and the J gene end by 4 bases; junction bases not matched to a gene: 6. CDR3 protein: CASTRGRAADTQYF. CDR3 sequence (DNA): TGTGCCAGCACACGCGGGAGGGCCGCAGATACGCAGTATTTT.

V is TRBV7-2 and J is TRBJ2-5; possibly TRBD2 for D (6 bases). In germline, CDR1 is SGHTA, CDR2 FQGNSA. The CDR3 has 15 residues. The V gene lost 7 bases and the J gene lost 1 base, with 16 bases spanning the gap. The CDR3 sequence is CASTFAGTLQETQYF. The CDR3 DNA is TGTGCCAGCACCTTCGCTGGGACTCTCCAAGAGACCCAGTACTTC.

The chain has TRBV10-1 and TRBJ2-6; D remains ambiguous. CDR3 length: 14 residues. The germline V gene has CDR1 WNHNN and CDR2 SYGVQD (reference sequence). V was pared by 0 bases and J by 3 bases, with 3 bases between. The CDR3 DNA reads TGCGCCAGCAGTGAGTCCGGTGGGGCCAACGTCCTGACTTTC. Encoded protein: CASSESGGANVLTF.

This rearrangement joins TRBV28 to TRBJ2-7, with a possible D match to TRBD1 (6 bases). Germline V CDR1 and CDR2: MDHEN, SYDVKM. This CDR3 has 14 residues. V lost 7 bases to trimming and J lost 1 base, with 14 bases between them. In DNA, the CDR3 is TGTGCCAGCAAGGTAATTCAGGGGTCCTACGAGCAGTACTTC. Protein: CASKVIQGSYEQYF.

This clone was counted once. J is TRBJ2-3 and V is TRBV5-4, with a tentative D call TRBD2 (5 bases). The germline gives CDR1 SGHNT, CDR2 YYREEE (reference sequence). V dropped 10 bases and J dropped 5 bases, with 20 bases sitting between them. The CDR3 loop spans 14 amino acids. CDR3 nucleotides: TGTGCCTACCGATCGGGGTCGTTAGGAGATACGCAGTATTTT. Protein: CAYRSGSLGDTQYF.

The V and J genes are TRBV7-3 and TRBJ2-7; 8 bases line up with TRBD2. The CDR3 contains 13 residues. The V segment lost 5 bases and the J segment 7 bases; nucleotides outside the gene matches: 7. The germline CDR1 and CDR2 sequences are SGHTA and FQGTGA. CDR3 DNA sequence: TGTGCCAGCAGCGTTTATGCGGGGGGTGAGCAGTACTTC. This gives the protein CASSVYAGGEQYF.

The chain links TRBV19 to TRBJ2-2; D possibly corresponds to TRBD2 (5 bases). The CDR3 has 16 amino acids. Per germline, CDR1 LNHDA and CDR2 SQIVND (reference sequence). V lost 8 bases, J lost 6 bases, and 22 bases lay in between. The CDR3 sequence: CASGGPSFSGAGELFF. The CDR3 DNA reads TGTGCCAGTGGCGGGCCTTCCTTTTCGGGCGCCGGGGAGCTGTTTTTT.

J is TRBJ1-6 and V is TRBV5-1; 11 nucleotides line up with TRBD1. In germline, CDR1 is SGHRS, CDR2 YFSETQ. V trimming: 5 bases; J trimming: 7 bases; junction bases outside the gene matches: 8. The CDR3 contains 16 residues. CDR3 nucleotides: TGCGCCAGCAGGCCCGGGACAGGGGGTTGGAATTCACCCCTCCACTTT. Protein: CASRPGTGGWNSPLHF.

The genes are TRBV5-1 and TRBJ1-1, with a possible D match to TRBD1 (5 bases). V lost 2 bases to trimming and J lost 7 bases, with 18 bases between them. This CDR3 has 15 amino acids. CDR1 is SGHRS and CDR2 is YFSETQ in the germline V gene. The CDR3 here is CASSLSLEGAGEAFF. CDR3 nucleotides: TGCGCCAGCAGCTTATCGTTGGAAGGGGCCGGTGAAGCTTTCTTT.

The rearrangement uses TRBV30 and TRBJ2-7; possibly TRBD1 for D (5 bases). Germline values: CDR1 GTSNPN, CDR2 SVGIG (reference sequence). The CDR3 has 14 amino acids. V gave up 6 bases and J gave up 5 bases, with 20 bases separating them. The CDR3 sequence: CACQIREYFHEQYF. DNA for the CDR3: TGTGCCTGTCAAATCAGGGAATACTTTCACGAGCAGTACTTC.

The chain recombines TRBV13 with TRBJ2-3, with TRBD2 identical over 11 bases. V lost 3 bases and J lost 2; bases outside the gene matches: 4. The CDR3 loop spans 16 amino acids. Germline-derived CDR1 and CDR2 are PRHDT and FYEKMQ (reference sequence). CDR3 coding DNA: TGTGCCAGCAGCTTCCTAGCGGGGGGCGTCACAGATACGCAGTATTTT. Its translation is CASSFLAGGVTDTQYF. Based on the CDR3 plus reference TRBV13 and TRBJ2-3, the full variable domain is AAGVIQSPRHLIKEKRETATLKCYPIPRHDTVYWYQQGPGQDPQFLISFYEKMQSDKGSIPDRFSAQQFSDYHSELNMSSLELGDSALYFCASSFLAGGVTDTQYFGPGTRLTVL.

This clone came up once. This rearrangement joins TRBV6-1 to TRBJ1-3, with D tentatively TRBD1 (6 bases). CDR1 is MNHNS, CDR2 SASEGT, per germline. The CDR3 has 13 residues. Trimming left V 8 bases short and J 2 bases short, with 10 bases between. The CDR3 DNA follows: TGTGCCAGCGAGGGGGTGACTGGAAACACCATATATTTT. Its protein product is CASEGVTGNTIYF.

The chain couples TRBV5-1 to TRBJ2-5; D is perhaps TRBD2 (6 bases). The CDR3 is 15 residues long. Germline CDR1 SGHRS, CDR2 YFSETQ. V was trimmed by 0 bases and J by 4 bases, leaving 13 bases between them. Here the CDR3 reads CASSLDGTQTETQYF. The CDR3 bases are TGCGCCAGCAGCTTGGACGGGACTCAAACAGAGACCCAGTACTTC.

The chain has TRBV30 and TRBJ2-4; tentative D call: TRBD1 (6 bases). The CDR3 spans 15 residues. Trimming left V 0 bases short and J 3 bases short, with 12 bases between. In germline, CDR1 is GTSNPN, CDR2 SVGIG (reference sequence). The CDR3 DNA is TGTGCCTGGAGTGTACAAATGACAGGCAAAAACATTCAGTACTTC. Encoded protein: CAWSVQMTGKNIQYF.

This rearrangement joins TRBV4-1 to TRBJ2-3; no clear D. Germline V CDR1 and CDR2: MGHRA, YSYEKL. The CDR3 is made up of 15 amino acids. V was trimmed by 2 bases and J by 2 bases, leaving 11 bases between them. CDR3 sequence: CASSQRGMITDTQYF. The CDR3 DNA follows: TGCGCCAGCAGCCAAAGAGGAATGATCACAGATACGCAGTATTTT.

The rearrangement uses TRBV10-2 and TRBJ2-7; possible D gene TRBD2, 6 bases. This CDR3 spans 14 amino acids. With 2 bases removed from V and 2 bases from J, the gap between germline ends came to 10 bases. Germline V gives CDR1 WSHSY, CDR2 SAAADI. CDR3 in amino acids: CASSEGDFTYEQYF. The DNA for the CDR3 is TGCGCCAGCAGTGAGGGGGACTTCACCTACGAGCAGTACTTC.

This clone came up once. This rearrangement joins TRBV15 to TRBJ2-7; D remains ambiguous. The CDR3 extends over 16 amino acids. Germline V gene lookup returns CDR1 LNHNV and CDR2 YYDKDF (reference sequence). V shed 3 bases and J shed 6 bases, with 21 bases lying between them. CDR3 region: CATSRAGSERKGEQYF. CDR3 DNA sequence: TGTGCCACCAGCAGGGCCGGGTCTGAGCGAAAAGGCGAGCAGTACTTC.

This clone is medium-sized (0.01 to 0.1%) in the sample. The chain has TRBV7-6 and TRBJ1-4; D may be TRBD1 (5 bases). Trimming pared 5 bases from V and 6 bases from J, leaving 16 bases between. Per germline, CDR1 SGHVS and CDR2 FNYEAQ. CDR3 length equals 15 residues. Written as DNA, the CDR3 is TGTGCCAGCAGCCTGGACAACGAGGTGGATGAAAAACTGTTTTTT. Amino acid sequence: CASSLDNEVDEKLFF.

V is TRBV6-4 and J is TRBJ2-1; 12 bases agree with TRBD2. V dropped 10 bases and J dropped 3; count of bases not matched to a gene: 7. The CDR3 extends over 15 amino acids. Looked up from germline, CDR1 is MRHNA and CDR2 is SNTAGT. CDR3 DNA: TGTGCCAAATCTAGCGGGAGGGAATTCTACAATGAGCAGTTCTTC. This codes for CAKSSGREFYNEQFF.